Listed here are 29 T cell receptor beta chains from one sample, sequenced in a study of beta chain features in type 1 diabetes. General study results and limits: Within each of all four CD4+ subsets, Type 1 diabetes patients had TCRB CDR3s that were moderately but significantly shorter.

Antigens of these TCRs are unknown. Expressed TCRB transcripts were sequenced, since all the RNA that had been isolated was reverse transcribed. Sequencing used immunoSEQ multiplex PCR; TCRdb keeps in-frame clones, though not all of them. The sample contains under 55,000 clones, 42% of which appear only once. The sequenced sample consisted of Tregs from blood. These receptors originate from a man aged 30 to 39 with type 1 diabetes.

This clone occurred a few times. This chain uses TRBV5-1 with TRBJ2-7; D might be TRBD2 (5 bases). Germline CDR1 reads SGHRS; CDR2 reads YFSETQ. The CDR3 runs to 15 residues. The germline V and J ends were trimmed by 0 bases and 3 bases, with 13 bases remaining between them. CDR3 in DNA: TGCGCCAGCAGCTTGGACCCGGGAAAGGTCTACGAGCAGTACTTC. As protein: CASSLDPGKVYEQYF.

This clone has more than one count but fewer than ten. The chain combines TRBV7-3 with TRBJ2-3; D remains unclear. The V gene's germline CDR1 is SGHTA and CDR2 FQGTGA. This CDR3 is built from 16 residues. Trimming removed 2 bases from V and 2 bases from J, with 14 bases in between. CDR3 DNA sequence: TGTGCCAGCAGCTTATTGGGCAGTCTTCTCACAGATACGCAGTATTTT. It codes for CASSLLGSLLTDTQYF.

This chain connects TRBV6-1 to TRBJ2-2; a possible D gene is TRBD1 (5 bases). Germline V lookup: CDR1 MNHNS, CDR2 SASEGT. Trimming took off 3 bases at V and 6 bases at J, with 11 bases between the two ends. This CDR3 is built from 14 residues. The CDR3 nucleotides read TGTGCCAGCAGTGATCAGGGTGTAGCCGGGGAGCTGTTTTTT. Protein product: CASSDQGVAGELFF.

CDR3: CAISESMGHQPQHF. The CDR3 DNA reads as TGTGCCATCAGTGAGTCGATGGGCCATCAGCCCCAGCATTTT. The rearrangement links TRBV10-3 to TRBJ1-5; D not certain. The germline CDR1 and CDR2 sequences are ENHRY and SYGVKD. The CDR3 contains 14 residues. Trimming took off 0 bases at V and 5 bases at J, with 8 bases between the two ends.

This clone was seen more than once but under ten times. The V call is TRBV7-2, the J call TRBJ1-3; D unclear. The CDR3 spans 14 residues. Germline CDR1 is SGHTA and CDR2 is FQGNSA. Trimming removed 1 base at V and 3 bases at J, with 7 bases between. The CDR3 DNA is TGTGCCAGCAGCTTAGTAGCAGATGGAAACACCATATATTTT. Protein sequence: CASSLVADGNTIYF. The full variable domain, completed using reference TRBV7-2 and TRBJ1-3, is GAGVSQSPSNKVTEKGKDVELRCDPISGHTALYWYRQSLGQGLEFLIYFQGNSAPDKSGLPSDRFSAERTGGSVSTLTIQRTQQEDSAVYLCASSLVADGNTIYFGEGSWLTVV.

In DNA form, the CDR3 reads TGTGCCAGCAGTGAGATTCGGCGGTCTAGCGGAGAGACCCAGTACTTC. Residues: CASSEIRRSSGETQYF. The chain carries TRBV6-1 and TRBJ2-5; 7 nucleotides align to TRBD2. CDR3 length: 16 residues. Germline V gene sequence: CDR1 MNHNS, CDR2 SASEGT. Trimming cost V 3 bases and J 4 bases; bases outside gene matches: 11.

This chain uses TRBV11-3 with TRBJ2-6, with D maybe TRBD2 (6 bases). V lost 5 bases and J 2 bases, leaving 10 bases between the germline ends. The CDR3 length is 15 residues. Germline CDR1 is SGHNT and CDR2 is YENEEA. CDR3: CASSPGGAGANVLTF. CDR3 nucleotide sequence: TGTGCCAGCAGCCCAGGAGGGGCTGGGGCCAACGTCCTGACTTTC.

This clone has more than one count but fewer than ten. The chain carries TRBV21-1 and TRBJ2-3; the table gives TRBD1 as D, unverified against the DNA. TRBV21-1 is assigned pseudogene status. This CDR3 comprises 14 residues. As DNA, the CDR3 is TGTGCCAGCAGCAATCACAGGGAGCCAGATACGCAGTATTTT. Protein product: CASSNHREPDTQYF.

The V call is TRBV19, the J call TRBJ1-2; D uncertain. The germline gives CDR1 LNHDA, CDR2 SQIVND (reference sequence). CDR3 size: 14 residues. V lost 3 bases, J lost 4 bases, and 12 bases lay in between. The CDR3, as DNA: TGTGCCAGTAGTATGCCCCACCACTTCTATGGCTACACCTTC. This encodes CASSMPHHFYGYTF.

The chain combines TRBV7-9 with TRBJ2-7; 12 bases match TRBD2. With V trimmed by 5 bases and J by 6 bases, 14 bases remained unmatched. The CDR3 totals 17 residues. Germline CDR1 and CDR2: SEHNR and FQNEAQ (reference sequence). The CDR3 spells CASSPRGRLAGEPEQYF. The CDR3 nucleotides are TGTGCCAGCAGCCCCCGCGGAAGACTAGCGGGAGAGCCCGAGCAGTACTTC.

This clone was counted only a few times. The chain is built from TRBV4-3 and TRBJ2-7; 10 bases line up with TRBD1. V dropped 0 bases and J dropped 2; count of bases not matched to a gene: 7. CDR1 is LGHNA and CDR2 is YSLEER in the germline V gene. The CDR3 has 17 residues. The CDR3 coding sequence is TGCGCCAGCAGCCAAGATTTGGACAGGGGGTTCACCTACGAGCAGTACTTC. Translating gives CASSQDLDRGFTYEQYF.

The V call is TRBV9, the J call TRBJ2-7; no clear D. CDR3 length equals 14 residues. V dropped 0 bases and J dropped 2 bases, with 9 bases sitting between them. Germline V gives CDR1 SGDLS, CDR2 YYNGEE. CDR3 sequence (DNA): TGTGCCAGCAGCGTAGGGGCTTGGGCCTACGAGCAGTACTTC. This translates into CASSVGAWAYEQYF. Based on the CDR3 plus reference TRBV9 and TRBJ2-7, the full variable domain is DSGVTQTPKHLITATGQRVTLRCSPRSGDLSVYWYQQSLDQGLQFLIQYYNGEERAKGNILERFSAQQFPDLHSELNLSSLELGDSALYFCASSVGAWAYEQYFGPGTRLTVT.

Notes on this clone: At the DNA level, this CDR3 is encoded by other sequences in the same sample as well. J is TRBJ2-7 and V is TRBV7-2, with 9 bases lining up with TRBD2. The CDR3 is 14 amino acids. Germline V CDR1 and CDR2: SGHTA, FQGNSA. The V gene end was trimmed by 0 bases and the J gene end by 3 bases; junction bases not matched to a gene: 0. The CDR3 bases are TGTGCCAGCAGCTTAGCTAGCGGGAGCTACGAGCAGTACTTC. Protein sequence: CASSLASGSYEQYF.

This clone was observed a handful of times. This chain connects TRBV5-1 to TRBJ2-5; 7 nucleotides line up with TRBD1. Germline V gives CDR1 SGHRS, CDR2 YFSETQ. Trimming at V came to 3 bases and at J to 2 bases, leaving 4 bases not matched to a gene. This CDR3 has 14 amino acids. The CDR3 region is CASSSKGAQETQYF. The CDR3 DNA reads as TGCGCCAGCAGCTCAAAGGGGGCTCAAGAGACCCAGTACTTC.

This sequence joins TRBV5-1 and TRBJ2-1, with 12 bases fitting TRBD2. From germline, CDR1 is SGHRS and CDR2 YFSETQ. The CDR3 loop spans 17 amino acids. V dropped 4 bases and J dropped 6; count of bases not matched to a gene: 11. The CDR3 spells CASSETSGRVLGNEQFF. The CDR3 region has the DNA TGCGCCAGCAGCGAGACTAGCGGGAGAGTTCTAGGCAATGAGCAGTTCTTC.

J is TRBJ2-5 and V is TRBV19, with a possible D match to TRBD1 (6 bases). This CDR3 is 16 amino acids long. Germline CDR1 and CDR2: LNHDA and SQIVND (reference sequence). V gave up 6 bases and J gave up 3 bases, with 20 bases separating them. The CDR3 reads CASSPETGTLKETQYF. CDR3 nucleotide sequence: TGTGCCAGTAGCCCCGAAACCGGGACATTGAAAGAGACCCAGTACTTC.

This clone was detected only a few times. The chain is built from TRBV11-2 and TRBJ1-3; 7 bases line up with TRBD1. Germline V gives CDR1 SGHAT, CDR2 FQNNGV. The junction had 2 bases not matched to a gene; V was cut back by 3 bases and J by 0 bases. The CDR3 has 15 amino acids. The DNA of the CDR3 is TGTGCCAGCAGCTTGCGGGACAGCTCTGGAAACACCATATATTTT. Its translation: CASSLRDSSGNTIYF. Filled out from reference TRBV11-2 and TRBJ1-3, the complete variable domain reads EAGVAQSPRYKIIEKRQSVAFWCNPISGHATLYWYQQILGQGPKLLIQFQNNGVVDDSQLPKDRFSAERLKGVDSTLKIQPAKLEDSAVYLCASSLRDSSGNTIYFGEGSWLTVV.

CDR3 amino acids: CASSFQGQGYTF. In DNA form, the CDR3 reads TGCGCCAGCAGCTTTCAGGGTCAGGGCTACACCTTC. This chain uses TRBV5-1 with TRBJ1-2; D is perhaps TRBD1 (5 bases). The CDR3 consists of 12 residues. CDR1 is SGHRS, CDR2 YFSETQ, per germline. Trimming cost V 2 bases and J 8 bases, with 10 bases left between them. Variable domain in full (rest from reference TRBV5-1 and TRBJ1-2): KAGVTQTPRYLIKTRGQQVTLSCSPISGHRSVSWYQQTPGQGLQFLFEYFSETQRNKGNFPGRFSGRQFSNSRSEMNVSTLELGDSALYLCASSFQGQGYTFGSGTRLTVV.

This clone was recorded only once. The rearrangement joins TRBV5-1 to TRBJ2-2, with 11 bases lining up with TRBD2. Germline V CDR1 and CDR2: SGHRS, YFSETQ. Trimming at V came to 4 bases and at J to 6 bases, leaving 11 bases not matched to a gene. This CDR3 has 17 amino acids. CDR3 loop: CASSLRTSGLGAGELFF. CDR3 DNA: TGCGCCAGCAGCCTAAGGACTAGCGGGTTAGGGGCCGGGGAGCTGTTTTTT.

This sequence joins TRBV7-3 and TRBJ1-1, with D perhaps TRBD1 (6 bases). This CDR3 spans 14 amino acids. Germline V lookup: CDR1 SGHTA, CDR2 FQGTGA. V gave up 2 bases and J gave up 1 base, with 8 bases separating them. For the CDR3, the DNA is TGTGCCAGCAGCTTACAGGGGACGAACACTGAAGCTTTCTTT. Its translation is CASSLQGTNTEAFF.

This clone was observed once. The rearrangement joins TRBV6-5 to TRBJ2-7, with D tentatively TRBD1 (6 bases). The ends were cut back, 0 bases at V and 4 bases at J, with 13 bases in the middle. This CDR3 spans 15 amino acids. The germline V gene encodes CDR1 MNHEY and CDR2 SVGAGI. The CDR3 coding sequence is TGTGCCAGCAGTTACTCGGGGGACACACGGTACGAGCAGTACTTC. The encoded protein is CASSYSGDTRYEQYF.

The chain's CDR3 is CASSPMVASYEQYF. The CDR3 DNA reads as TGTGCCAGCTCACCCATGGTGGCATCCTACGAGCAGTACTTC. This sequence joins TRBV18 and TRBJ2-7; D is unclear. CDR3 size: 14 residues. The ends were cut back, 3 bases at V and 1 base at J, with 10 bases in the middle. The germline V gene encodes CDR1 KGHSH and CDR2 LQKENI.

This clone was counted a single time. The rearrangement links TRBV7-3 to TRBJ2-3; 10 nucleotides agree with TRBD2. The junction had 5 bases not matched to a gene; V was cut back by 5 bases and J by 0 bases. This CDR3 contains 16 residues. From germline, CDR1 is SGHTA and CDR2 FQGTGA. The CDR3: CASSIQAGGSTDTQYF. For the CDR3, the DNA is TGTGCCAGCAGCATCCAAGCGGGGGGGAGCACAGATACGCAGTATTTT.

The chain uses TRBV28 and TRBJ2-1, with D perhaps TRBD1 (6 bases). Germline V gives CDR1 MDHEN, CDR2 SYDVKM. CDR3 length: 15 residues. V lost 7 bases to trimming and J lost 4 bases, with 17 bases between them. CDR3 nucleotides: TGTGCCAGCATTCGTACCGGGACAAATTACAATGAGCAGTTCTTC. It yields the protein CASIRTGTNYNEQFF.

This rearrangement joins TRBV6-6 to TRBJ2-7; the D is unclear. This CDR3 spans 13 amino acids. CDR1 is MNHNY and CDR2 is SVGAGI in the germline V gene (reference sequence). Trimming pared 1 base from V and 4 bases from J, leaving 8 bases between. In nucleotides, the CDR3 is TGTGCCAGCAGTTACTTCCCCAGGTACGAGCAGTACTTC. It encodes CASSYFPRYEQYF.

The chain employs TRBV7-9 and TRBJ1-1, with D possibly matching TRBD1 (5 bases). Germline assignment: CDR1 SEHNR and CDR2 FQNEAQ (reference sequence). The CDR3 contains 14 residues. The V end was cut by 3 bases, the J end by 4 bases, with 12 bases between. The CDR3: CASSFLQGTTEAFF. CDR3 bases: TGTGCCAGCAGCTTCCTTCAGGGAACCACTGAAGCTTTCTTT. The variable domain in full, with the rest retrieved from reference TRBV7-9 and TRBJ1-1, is DTGVSQNPRHKITKRGQNVTFRCDPISEHNRLYWYRQTLGQGPEFLTYFQNEAQLEKSRLLSDRFSAERPKGSFSTLEIQRTEQGDSAMYLCASSFLQGTTEAFFGQGTRLTVV.

The CDR3 loop reads CASSYQVSGFYEQYF. The CDR3 nucleotides read TGTGCCAGCAGCTATCAAGTTAGCGGGTTCTACGAGCAGTACTTC. The chain joins TRBV7-2 to TRBJ2-7, with 7 bases identical to TRBD2. The V gene's germline CDR1 is SGHTA and CDR2 FQGNSA. After removal of 4 bases from V and 3 bases from J, the junction contained 9 bases not matched to a gene. This CDR3 spans 15 amino acids.

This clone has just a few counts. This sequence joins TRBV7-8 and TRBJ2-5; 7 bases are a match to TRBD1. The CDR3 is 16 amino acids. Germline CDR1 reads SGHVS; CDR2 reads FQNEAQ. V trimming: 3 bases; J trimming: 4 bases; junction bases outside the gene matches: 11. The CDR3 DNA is TGTGCCAGCAGCTTGACAGGGTCTTCAATTGGAGAGACCCAGTACTTC. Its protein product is CASSLTGSSIGETQYF.

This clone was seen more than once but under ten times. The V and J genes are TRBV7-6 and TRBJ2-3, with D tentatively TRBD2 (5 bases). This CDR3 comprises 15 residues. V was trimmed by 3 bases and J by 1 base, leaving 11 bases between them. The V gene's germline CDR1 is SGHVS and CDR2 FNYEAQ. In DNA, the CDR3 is TGTGCCAGCAGCTTCCCCATGGGAGGCACAGATACGCAGTATTTT. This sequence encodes CASSFPMGGTDTQYF.